Shown below are 20 T cell receptor beta chains from a single sample sequenced in a study of cytotoxic CD8 clonotypes in ibrutinib-treated CLL. Profiled with immunoSEQ multiplex PCR; TCRdb holds only in-frame clones, not every one. The data show about 120,000 clones, about 50% seen once. This specimen consisted of PBMCs, obtained after 24 months of ibrutinib treatment. These receptors came from a human donor with chronic lymphocytic leukemia.

This clone came up a few times. This sequence joins TRBV10-2 and TRBJ1-5; D gene ambiguous. Germline loops: CDR1 WSHSY, CDR2 SAAADI. Trimming cost V 0 bases and J 4 bases, with 4 bases left between them. This CDR3 has 13 amino acids. CDR3 bases: TGCGCCAGCAGTGAGTCGACAAATCAGCCCCAGCATTTT. This encodes CASSESTNQPQHF.

This clone was counted between two and nine times. The CDR3 loop is CASSQGDRDGDTQYF. The DNA of the CDR3 is TGCGCCAGCAGCCAAGGGGACAGGGATGGAGATACGCAGTATTTT. J is TRBJ2-3 and V is TRBV4-1; TRBD1 aligns across 9 bases. V trimming: 1 base; J trimming: 5 bases; junction bases outside the gene matches: 4. This CDR3 has 15 residues. CDR1 and CDR2 (germline): MGHRA, YSYEKL.

This rearrangement joins TRBV5-1 to TRBJ2-3, with D maybe TRBD2 (5 bases). Germline V lookup: CDR1 SGHRS, CDR2 YFSETQ. The CDR3 sequence is 14 residues long. The V end lost 2 bases, the J end lost 4 bases, and 11 bases lay between the germline ends. The CDR3 nucleotides are TGCGCCAGCAGCTTCAGCGGTTGGCCAGATACGCAGTATTTT. Protein sequence: CASSFSGWPDTQYF.

The V and J genes are TRBV5-1 and TRBJ2-2; a weak D match, TRBD1 (6 bases). This CDR3 comprises 14 residues. Trimming shortened V by 6 bases and J by 4 bases, and 13 bases separated the two germline ends. Germline CDR1 is SGHRS and CDR2 is YFSETQ. CDR3 bases: TGCGCCAGCACGGAACAGGGATCCACCGGGGAGCTGTTTTTT. This codes for CASTEQGSTGELFF.

This clone has a handful of counts. This chain links TRBV5-1 with TRBJ2-5; 8 bases match TRBD1. V trimming: 0 bases; J trimming: 9 bases; junction bases outside the gene matches: 7. CDR3 size: 14 residues. Germline CDR1 and CDR2: SGHRS and YFSETQ. Here the CDR3 DNA reads TGCGCCAGCAGCTTGGCTTCAGGGGGCGAGGCCCAGTACTTC. Translated: CASSLASGGEAQYF.

The gene calls are TRBV6-1 and TRBJ1-4, with 9 bases aligning to TRBD1. Germline CDR1 reads MNHNS; CDR2 reads SASEGT. With V trimmed by 11 bases and J by 7 bases, 8 bases remained unmatched. This CDR3 region has 13 residues. Written as DNA, the CDR3 is TGTGCCGTCTACAGGGGGCAAGGTGAAAAACTGTTTTTT. It specifies CAVYRGQGEKLFF.

This clone was recorded only once. The genes are TRBV19 and TRBJ2-6; 8 nucleotides align to TRBD1. Germline V gene sequence: CDR1 LNHDA, CDR2 SQIVND (reference sequence). The CDR3 spans 18 residues. V lost 6 bases to trimming and J lost 0 bases; unmatched junction nucleotides: 10. Here the CDR3 reads CASRDPGQAISGANVLTF. CDR3 sequence (DNA): TGTGCCAGTAGAGATCCGGGACAGGCTATCTCTGGGGCCAACGTCCTGACTTTC.

The genes are TRBV4-3 and TRBJ2-1; 14 positions match TRBD2. The CDR3 length is 20 residues. The ends lost 0 bases at V and 0 bases at J; junction bases unmatched: 7. Germline lookup yields CDR1 LGHNA and CDR2 YSLEER. CDR3 in amino acids: CASSQDIGTSGGSSYNEQFF. The DNA of the CDR3 is TGCGCCAGCAGCCAAGACATTGGGACTAGCGGGGGAAGCTCCTACAATGAGCAGTTCTTC.

CDR3 sequence: CASSLDTRGAKNIQYF. Written as DNA, the CDR3 is TGTGCCAGCAGCTTGGACACTCGAGGGGCCAAAAACATTCAGTACTTC. This rearrangement joins TRBV11-2 to TRBJ2-4; D may correspond to TRBD1 or TRBD2 (5 bases each). The V end was cut by 3 bases, the J end by 1 base, with 13 bases between. The CDR3 runs to 16 residues. Germline values: CDR1 SGHAT, CDR2 FQNNGV. The full variable domain, completed using reference TRBV11-2 and TRBJ2-4, is EAGVAQSPRYKIIEKRQSVAFWCNPISGHATLYWYQQILGQGPKLLIQFQNNGVVDDSQLPKDRFSAERLKGVDSTLKIQPAKLEDSAVYLCASSLDTRGAKNIQYFGAGTRLSVL.

The chain employs TRBV15 and TRBJ1-5; D not resolved. V was shortened by 5 bases and J by 0 bases, with 2 bases between the two germline ends. The CDR3 is 12 residues long. Germline V gives CDR1 LNHNV, CDR2 YYDKDF (reference sequence). CDR3 region: CATSVSNQPQHF. The CDR3 DNA follows: TGTGCCACCAGCGTTAGCAATCAGCCCCAGCATTTT.

This chain joins TRBV18 and TRBJ2-3; no clear D. Germline lookup yields CDR1 KGHSH and CDR2 LQKENI. CDR3 length: 15 amino acids. Trimming shortened V by 0 bases and J by 0 bases, and 7 bases separated the two germline ends. The chain's CDR3 is CASSPPARSTDTQYF. CDR3 DNA sequence: TGTGCCAGCTCACCACCGGCCCGAAGCACAGATACGCAGTATTTT.

This chain uses TRBV7-8 with TRBJ2-5, with 8 bases aligning to TRBD2. This CDR3 spans 17 amino acids. The junction had 16 bases not matched to a gene; V was cut back by 5 bases and J by 5 bases. Germline assignment: CDR1 SGHVS and CDR2 FQNEAQ. The CDR3 region has the DNA TGTGCCAGCAGCCCAAGGGGGGATAGCGGGGTCGAGGAGACCCAGTACTTC. The encoded protein is CASSPRGDSGVEETQYF.

The V and J genes are TRBV5-1 and TRBJ2-7, with D perhaps TRBD1 or TRBD2 (5 bases each). The ends were cut back, 4 bases at V and 2 bases at J, with 13 bases in the middle. Germline loops: CDR1 SGHRS, CDR2 YFSETQ. This CDR3 is built from 14 residues. This CDR3 reads CASSPTGAPYEQYF. For the CDR3, the DNA is TGCGCCAGCAGCCCGACCGGGGCCCCCTACGAGCAGTACTTC.

This clone was recorded a few times. The chain couples TRBV5-4 to TRBJ2-5; perhaps TRBD1 as D (5 bases). The germline gives CDR1 SGHNT, CDR2 YYREEE (reference sequence). V was trimmed by 3 bases and J by 0 bases, leaving 9 bases between them. This CDR3 has 14 residues. The CDR3: CASSSAGNQETQYF. For the CDR3, the DNA is TGTGCCAGCAGCTCGGCAGGGAACCAAGAGACCCAGTACTTC. Together with reference TRBV5-4 and TRBJ2-5, the CDR3 gives the full variable domain: ETGVTQSPTHLIKTRGQQVTLRCSSQSGHNTVSWYQQALGQGPQFIFQYYREEENGRGNFPPRFSGLQFPNYSSELNVNALELDDSALYLCASSSAGNQETQYFGPGTRLLVL.

The gene calls are TRBV7-3 and TRBJ2-1, with 13 bases fitting TRBD2. CDR1 and CDR2 (germline): SGHTA, FQGTGA. The V gene end was trimmed by 4 bases and the J gene end by 9 bases; junction bases not matched to a gene: 6. The CDR3 is made up of 15 amino acids. In nucleotides, the CDR3 is TGTGCCAGCAGCTCACTAGCGGGGGGGCAGGCTGAGCAGTTCTTC. This encodes CASSSLAGGQAEQFF.

The chain has TRBV30 and TRBJ2-7, with a possible D match to TRBD1 (5 bases). Germline loops: CDR1 GTSNPN, CDR2 SVGIG (reference sequence). Trimming took 0 bases from V and 2 from J, leaving 8 bases between them. The length of the CDR3 is 13 residues. The CDR3 reads CAWSVKGPYEQYF. The CDR3 DNA reads TGTGCCTGGAGTGTGAAGGGGCCCTACGAGCAGTACTTC.

The chain joins TRBV7-8 to TRBJ2-3; possibly TRBD1 for D (6 bases). Germline CDR1 and CDR2: SGHVS and FQNEAQ. The CDR3 runs to 13 residues. Between the trimmed V and J ends, which lost 3 bases and 6 bases, there was a span of 10 bases. The CDR3 bases are TGTGCCAGCAGCTTTCAGGGGTCGGATACGCAGTATTTT. Protein: CASSFQGSDTQYF.

The V gene is TRBV19, the J gene TRBJ2-3; D uncertain. The CDR3 has 18 amino acids. Germline CDR1 is LNHDA and CDR2 is SQIVND (reference sequence). V was cut by 3 bases and J by 0 bases, with 19 bases left in between. CDR3 nucleotides: TGTGCCAGTAGTATTTCGCCGACCTTGGTAGTTAGCACAGATACGCAGTATTTT. Its translation is CASSISPTLVVSTDTQYF.

CDR3 bases: TGTGCCAGCAGCTTAGCAGGAGCTAACTATGGCTACACCTTC. Protein product: CASSLAGANYGYTF. The chain has TRBV7-9 and TRBJ1-2; no firm D call. This CDR3 is 14 amino acids long. The V and J ends lost 0 bases and 0 bases respectively, with 5 bases between them. In germline, CDR1 is SEHNR, CDR2 FQNEAQ (reference sequence). Full variable domain (rest looked up from reference TRBV7-9 and TRBJ1-2): DTGVSQNPRHKITKRGQNVTFRCDPISEHNRLYWYRQTLGQGPEFLTYFQNEAQLEKSRLLSDRFSAERPKGSFSTLEIQRTEQGDSAMYLCASSLAGANYGYTFGSGTRLTVV.

This chain links TRBV10-1 with TRBJ2-7; no firm D call. CDR1 is WNHNN and CDR2 is SYGVQD in the germline V gene (reference sequence). V shed 2 bases and J shed 5 bases, with 7 bases lying between them. There are 12 residues in the CDR3. CDR3: CASSERSHEQYF. As DNA, the CDR3 is TGCGCCAGCAGTGAGAGGAGCCACGAGCAGTACTTC.